This TCR beta chain was identified during a study of blood T cell repertoires in COVID-19. This CDR3 comprises 17 residues. Trimming removed 5 bases at V and 0 bases at J, with 17 bases between. Germline CDR1 MNHNY, CDR2 SVGAGI (reference sequence). Repertoires were generated with immunoSEQ multiplex PCR, while TCRdb's copy carries only in-frame clones and drops some. The sample has 360,000 or so clones; around 83% are singletons. The material sequenced was PBMCs or T cells enriched from blood (not recorded which). This chain links TRBV6-6 with TRBJ2-1; D perhaps matches TRBD2 (7 bases). This clonotype originated in a woman aged 45-65 years who had recovered from COVID-19. This CDR3 reads CASSLAGALSSYNEQFF. The CDR3 nucleotides are TGTGCCAGCAGTCTGGCGGGGGCCCTGAGCTCCTACAATGAGCAGTTCTTC.